This TCR beta chain was observed in a study of cytomegalovirus exposure and HLA in healthy donors. Findings of the study overall: There was a cluster of highly shared sequence variants that was likely a sequencing artifact.

Comment on this clone: Its antigen is undetermined.

Primers included in the PCR were 60 Vbeta and 13 Jbeta primers. The repertoire was sequenced with immunoSEQ multiplex PCR; TCRdb's copy has only in-frame clones and lacks some. The table includes 100,000 to 150,000 clones, around 80% detected once. Trimming took off 6 bases at V and 7 bases at J, with 10 bases between the two ends. CDR1 and CDR2 from the germline V gene are SGHRS and YFSETQ. CDR3 length: 12 residues. The clonotype originates from a woman between 55 and 75 years old in good health and CMV-seropositive. The chain has TRBV5-1 and TRBJ2-2; D is undetermined. The sample consisted of PBMCs. Here the CDR3 reads CASTSRGGELFF. CDR3 nucleotide sequence: TGCGCCAGCACAAGTAGAGGCGGGGAGCTGTTTTTT.